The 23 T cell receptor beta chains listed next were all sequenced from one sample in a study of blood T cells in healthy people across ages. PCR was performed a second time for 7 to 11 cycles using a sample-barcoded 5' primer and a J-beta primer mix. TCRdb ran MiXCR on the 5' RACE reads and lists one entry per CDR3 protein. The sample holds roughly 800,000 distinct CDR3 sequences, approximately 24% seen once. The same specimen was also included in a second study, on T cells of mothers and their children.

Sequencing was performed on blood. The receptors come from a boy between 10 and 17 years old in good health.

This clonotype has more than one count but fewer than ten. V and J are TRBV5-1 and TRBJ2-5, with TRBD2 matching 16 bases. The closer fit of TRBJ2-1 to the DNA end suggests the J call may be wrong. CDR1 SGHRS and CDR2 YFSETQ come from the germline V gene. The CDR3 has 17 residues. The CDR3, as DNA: TGCGCCAGCAGCCTGGGACTAGCGGGAGGGATTGGGAATGAGCAGTTCTTC. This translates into CASSLGLAGGIGNEQFF.

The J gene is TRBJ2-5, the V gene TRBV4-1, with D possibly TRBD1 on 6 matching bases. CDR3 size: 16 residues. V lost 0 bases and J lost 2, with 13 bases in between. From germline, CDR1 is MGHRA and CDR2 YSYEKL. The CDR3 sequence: CASSQDFGDNQETQYF. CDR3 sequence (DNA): TGCGCCAGCAGCCAAGATTTCGGGGACAATCAAGAGACCCAGTACTTC.

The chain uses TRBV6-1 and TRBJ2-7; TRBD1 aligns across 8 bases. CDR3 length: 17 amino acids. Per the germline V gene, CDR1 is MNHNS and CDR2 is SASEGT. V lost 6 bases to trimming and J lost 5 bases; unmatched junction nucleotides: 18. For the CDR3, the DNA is TGTGCCAGCAGCCCCCGCGGGACAGGTTATAGGCACGACGAGCAGTACTTC. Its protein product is CASSPRGTGYRHDEQYF.

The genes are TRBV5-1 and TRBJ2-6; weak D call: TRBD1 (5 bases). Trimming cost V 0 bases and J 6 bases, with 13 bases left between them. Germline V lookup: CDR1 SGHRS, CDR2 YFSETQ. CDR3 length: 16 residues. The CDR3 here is CASSLGPCREANVLTF. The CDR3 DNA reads TGCGCCAGCAGCTTGGGGCCGTGCAGGGAGGCCAACGTCCTGACTTTC. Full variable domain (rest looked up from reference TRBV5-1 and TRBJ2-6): KAGVTQTPRYLIKTRGQQVTLSCSPISGHRSVSWYQQTPGQGLQFLFEYFSETQRNKGNFPGRFSGRQFSNSRSEMNVSTLELGDSALYLCASSLGPCREANVLTFGAGSRLTVL.

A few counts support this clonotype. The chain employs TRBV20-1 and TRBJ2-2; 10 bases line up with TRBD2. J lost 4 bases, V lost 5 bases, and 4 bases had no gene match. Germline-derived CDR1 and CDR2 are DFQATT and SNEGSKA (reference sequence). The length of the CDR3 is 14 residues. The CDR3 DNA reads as TGCAGTGCTTTTAGCGGGGGGAGCACCGGGGAGCTGTTTTTT. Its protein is CSAFSGGSTGELFF.

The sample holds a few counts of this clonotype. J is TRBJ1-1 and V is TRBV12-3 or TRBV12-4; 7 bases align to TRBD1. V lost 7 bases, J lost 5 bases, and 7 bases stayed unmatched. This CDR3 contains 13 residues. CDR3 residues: CASTSTGATEAFF. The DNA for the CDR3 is TGTGCCAGCACCTCTACAGGGGCGACTGAAGCTTTCTTT.

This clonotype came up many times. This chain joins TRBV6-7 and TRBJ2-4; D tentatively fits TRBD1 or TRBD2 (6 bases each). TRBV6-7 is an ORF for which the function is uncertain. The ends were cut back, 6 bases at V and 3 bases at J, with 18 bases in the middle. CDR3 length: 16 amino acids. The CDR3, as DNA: TGTGCCAGCAGCCCCGGGGGCCATTGTGGCAAAAACATTCAGTACTTC. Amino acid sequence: CASSPGGHCGKNIQYF.

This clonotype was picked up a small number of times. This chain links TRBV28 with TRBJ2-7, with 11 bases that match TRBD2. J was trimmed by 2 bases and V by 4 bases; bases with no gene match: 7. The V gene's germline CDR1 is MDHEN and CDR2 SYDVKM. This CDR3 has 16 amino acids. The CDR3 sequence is CASSYRPGLAAYEQYF. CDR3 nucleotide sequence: TGTGCCAGCAGTTATAGACCGGGACTAGCGGCCTACGAGCAGTACTTC.

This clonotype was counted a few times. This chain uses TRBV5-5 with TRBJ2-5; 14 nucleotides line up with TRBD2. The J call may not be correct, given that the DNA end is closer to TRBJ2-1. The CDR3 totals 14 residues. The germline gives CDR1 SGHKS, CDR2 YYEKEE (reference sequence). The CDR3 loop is CASSAGLAGDWQFF. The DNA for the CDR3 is TGTGCCAGCAGCGCGGGACTAGCGGGGGATTGGCAGTTCTTC.

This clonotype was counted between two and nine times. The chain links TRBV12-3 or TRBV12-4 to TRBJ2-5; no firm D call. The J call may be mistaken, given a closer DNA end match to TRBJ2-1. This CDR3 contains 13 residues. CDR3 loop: CASSALGTHEQFF. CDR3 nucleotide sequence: TGTGCCAGCAGCGCTCTGGGCACCCATGAGCAGTTCTTC.

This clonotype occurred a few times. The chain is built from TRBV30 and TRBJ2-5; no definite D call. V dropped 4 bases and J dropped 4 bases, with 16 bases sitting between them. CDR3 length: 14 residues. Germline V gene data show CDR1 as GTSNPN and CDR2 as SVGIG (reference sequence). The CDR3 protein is CAWNAERWTETQYF. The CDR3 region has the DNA TGTGCCTGGAACGCTGAACGCTGGACAGAGACCCAGTACTTC.

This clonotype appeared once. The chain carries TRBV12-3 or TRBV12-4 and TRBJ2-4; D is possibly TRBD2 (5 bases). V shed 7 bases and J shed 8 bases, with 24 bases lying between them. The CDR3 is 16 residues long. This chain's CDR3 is CASTQWRNPGSDIQYF. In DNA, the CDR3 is TGTGCCAGCACCCAGTGGAGGAATCCGGGGTCGGACATTCAGTACTTC.

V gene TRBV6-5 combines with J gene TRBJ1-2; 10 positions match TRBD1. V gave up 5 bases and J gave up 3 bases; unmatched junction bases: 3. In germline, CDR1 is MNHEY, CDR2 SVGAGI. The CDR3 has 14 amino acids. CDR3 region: CASSDRGQDYGYTF. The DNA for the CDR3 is TGTGCCAGCAGTGACAGGGGGCAAGACTATGGCTACACCTTC.

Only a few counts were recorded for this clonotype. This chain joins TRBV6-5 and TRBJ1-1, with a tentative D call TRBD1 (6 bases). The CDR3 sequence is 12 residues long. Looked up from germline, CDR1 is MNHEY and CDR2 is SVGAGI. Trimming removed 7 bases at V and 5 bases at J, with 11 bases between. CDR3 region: CASKKGETEAFF. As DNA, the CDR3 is TGTGCCAGCAAGAAGGGGGAGACTGAAGCTTTCTTT.

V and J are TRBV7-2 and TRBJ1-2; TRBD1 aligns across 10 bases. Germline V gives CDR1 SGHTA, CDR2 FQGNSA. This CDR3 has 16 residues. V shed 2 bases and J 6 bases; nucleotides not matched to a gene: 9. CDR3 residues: CASSLKWRGTGDGYTF. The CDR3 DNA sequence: TGTGCCAGCAGCTTAAAATGGCGCGGGACAGGGGATGGCTACACCTTC.

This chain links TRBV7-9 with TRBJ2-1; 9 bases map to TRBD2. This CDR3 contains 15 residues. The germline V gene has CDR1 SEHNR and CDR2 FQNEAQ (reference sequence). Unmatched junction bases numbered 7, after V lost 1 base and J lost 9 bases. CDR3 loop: CASSLGREGRPEQFF. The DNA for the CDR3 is TGTGCCAGCAGCTTAGGGCGGGAGGGCCGTCCTGAGCAGTTCTTC.

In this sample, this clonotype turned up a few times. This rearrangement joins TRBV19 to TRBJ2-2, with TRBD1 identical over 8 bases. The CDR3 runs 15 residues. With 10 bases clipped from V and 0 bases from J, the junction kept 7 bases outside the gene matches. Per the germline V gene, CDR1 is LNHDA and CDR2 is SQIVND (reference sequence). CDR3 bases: TGTGCCACCTGGGTGGGACAGGCGAACACCGGGGAGCTGTTTTTT. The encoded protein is CATWVGQANTGELFF.

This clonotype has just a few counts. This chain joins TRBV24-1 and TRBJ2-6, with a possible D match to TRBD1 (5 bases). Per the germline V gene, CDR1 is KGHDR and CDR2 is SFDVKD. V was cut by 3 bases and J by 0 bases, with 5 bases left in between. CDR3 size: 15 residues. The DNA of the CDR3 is TGTGCCACCAGTGATGGGGCCTCTGGGGCCAACGTCCTGACTTTC. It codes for CATSDGASGANVLTF.

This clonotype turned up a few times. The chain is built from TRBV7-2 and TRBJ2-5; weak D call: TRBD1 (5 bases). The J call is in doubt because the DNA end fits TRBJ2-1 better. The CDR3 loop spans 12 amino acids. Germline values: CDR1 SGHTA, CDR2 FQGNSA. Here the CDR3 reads CASRRRVNEQFF. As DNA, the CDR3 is TGTGCCAGCAGACGCAGGGTCAATGAGCAGTTCTTC.

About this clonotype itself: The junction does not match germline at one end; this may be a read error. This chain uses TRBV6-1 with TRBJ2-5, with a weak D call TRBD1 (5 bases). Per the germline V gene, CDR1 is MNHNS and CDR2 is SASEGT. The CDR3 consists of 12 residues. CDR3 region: CASSVPLGVPFF. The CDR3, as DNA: TGTGCCAGCAGTGTCCCTTTAGGGGTCCCCTTCTTC.

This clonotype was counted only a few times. CDR3 coding DNA: TGTGCCAGCAGCCTAAGAGCGGGGGCGGGCGAGCAGTACTTC. Translation: CASSLRAGAGEQYF. The chain employs TRBV3-1 and TRBJ2-1; 8 bases map to TRBD2. The J call is in doubt because the DNA end fits TRBJ2-7 better. The CDR3 consists of 14 residues. Germline loops: CDR1 LGHDT, CDR2 YNNKEL (reference sequence).

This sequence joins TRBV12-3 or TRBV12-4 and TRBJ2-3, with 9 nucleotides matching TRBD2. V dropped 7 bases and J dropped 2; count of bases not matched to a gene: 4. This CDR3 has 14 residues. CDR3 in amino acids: CASNKRGDTDTQYF. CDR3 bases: TGTGCCAGCAATAAGCGGGGGGACACAGATACGCAGTATTTT.

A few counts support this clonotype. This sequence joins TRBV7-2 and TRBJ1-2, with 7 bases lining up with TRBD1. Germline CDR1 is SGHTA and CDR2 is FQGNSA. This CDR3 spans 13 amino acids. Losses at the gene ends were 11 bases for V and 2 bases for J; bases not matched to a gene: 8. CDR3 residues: CAGTPGQNYGYTF. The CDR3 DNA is TGTGCCGGCACCCCGGGACAGAACTATGGCTACACCTTC.